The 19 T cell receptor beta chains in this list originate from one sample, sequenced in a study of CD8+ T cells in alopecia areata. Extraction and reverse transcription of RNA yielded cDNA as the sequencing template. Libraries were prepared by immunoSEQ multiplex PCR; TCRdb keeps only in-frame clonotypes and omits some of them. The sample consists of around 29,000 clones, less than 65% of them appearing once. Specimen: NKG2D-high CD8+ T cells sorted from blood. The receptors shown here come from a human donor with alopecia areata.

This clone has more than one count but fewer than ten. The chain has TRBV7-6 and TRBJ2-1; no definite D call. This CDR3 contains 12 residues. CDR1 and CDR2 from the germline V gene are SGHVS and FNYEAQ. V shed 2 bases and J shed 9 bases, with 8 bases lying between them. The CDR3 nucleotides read TGTGCCAGCAGCTTAATGTCCAGTGAGCAGTTCTTC. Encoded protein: CASSLMSSEQFF.

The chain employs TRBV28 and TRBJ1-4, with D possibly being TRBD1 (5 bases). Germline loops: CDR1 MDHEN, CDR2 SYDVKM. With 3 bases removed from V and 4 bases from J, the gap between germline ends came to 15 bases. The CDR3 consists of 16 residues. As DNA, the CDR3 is TGTGCCAGCAGTTTTGGGTCGGGGCCTCTTAATGAAAAACTGTTTTTT. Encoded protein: CASSFGSGPLNEKLFF.

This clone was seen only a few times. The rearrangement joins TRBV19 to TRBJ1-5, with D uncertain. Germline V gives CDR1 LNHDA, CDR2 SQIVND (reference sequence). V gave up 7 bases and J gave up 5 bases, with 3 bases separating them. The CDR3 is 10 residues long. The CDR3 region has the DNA TGTGCCAGTAATCATCAGCCCCAGCATTTT. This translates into CASNHQPQHF.

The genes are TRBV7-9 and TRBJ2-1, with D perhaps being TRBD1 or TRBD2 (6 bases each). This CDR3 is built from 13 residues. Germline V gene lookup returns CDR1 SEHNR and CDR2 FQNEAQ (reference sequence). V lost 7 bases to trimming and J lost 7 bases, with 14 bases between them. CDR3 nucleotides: TGTGCCAGCACGCCAAGGGGGAGGAATGAGCAGTTCTTC. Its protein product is CASTPRGRNEQFF.

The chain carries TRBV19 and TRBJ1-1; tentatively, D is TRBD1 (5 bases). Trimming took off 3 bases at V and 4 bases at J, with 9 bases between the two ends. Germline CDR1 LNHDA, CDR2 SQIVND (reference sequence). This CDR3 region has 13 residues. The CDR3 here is CASSIGAITEAFF. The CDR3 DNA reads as TGTGCCAGTAGTATTGGGGCCATCACTGAAGCTTTCTTT.

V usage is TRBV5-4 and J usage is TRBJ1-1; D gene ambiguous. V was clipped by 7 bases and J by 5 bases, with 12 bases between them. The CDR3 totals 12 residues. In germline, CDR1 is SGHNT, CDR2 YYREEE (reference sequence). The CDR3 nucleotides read TGTGCCAGCTGCAATCTCGGGACTGAAGCTTTCTTT. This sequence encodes CASCNLGTEAFF.

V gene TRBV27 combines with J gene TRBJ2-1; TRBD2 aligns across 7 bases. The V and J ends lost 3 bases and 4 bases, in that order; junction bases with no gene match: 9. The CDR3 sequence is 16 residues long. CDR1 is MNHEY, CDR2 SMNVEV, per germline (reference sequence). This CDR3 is CASSFLSSSGYNEQFF. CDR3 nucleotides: TGTGCCAGCAGTTTCCTATCCTCTAGCGGATACAATGAGCAGTTCTTC.

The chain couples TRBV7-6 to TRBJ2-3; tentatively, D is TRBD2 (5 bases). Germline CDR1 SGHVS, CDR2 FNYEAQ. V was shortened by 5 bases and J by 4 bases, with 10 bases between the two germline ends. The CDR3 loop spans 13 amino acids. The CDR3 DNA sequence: TGTGCCAGCAGCCCGACGAGGGCAGATACGCAGTATTTT. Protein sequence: CASSPTRADTQYF. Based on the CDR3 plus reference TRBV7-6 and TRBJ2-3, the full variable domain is GAGVSQSPRYKVTKRGQDVALRCDPISGHVSLYWYRQALGQGPEFLTYFNYEAQQDKSGLPNDRFSAERPEGSISTLTIQRTEQRDSAMYRCASSPTRADTQYFGPGTRLTVL.

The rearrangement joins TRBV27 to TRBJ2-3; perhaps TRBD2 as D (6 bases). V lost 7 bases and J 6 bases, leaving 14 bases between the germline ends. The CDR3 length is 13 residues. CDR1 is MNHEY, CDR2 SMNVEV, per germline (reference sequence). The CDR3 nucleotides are TGTGCCAGCAAGACGGGAGTCAGGGATACGCAGTATTTT. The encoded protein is CASKTGVRDTQYF.

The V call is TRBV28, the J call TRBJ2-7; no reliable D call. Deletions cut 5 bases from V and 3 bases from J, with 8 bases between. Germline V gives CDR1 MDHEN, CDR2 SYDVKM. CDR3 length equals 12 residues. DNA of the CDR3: TGTGCCAGCAGTGGTATGATCTACGAGCAGTACTTC. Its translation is CASSGMIYEQYF.

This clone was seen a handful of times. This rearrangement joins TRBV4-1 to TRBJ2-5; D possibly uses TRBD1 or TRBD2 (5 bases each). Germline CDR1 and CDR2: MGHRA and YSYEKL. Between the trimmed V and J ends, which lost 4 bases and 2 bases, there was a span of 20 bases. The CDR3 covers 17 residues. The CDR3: CASSRWLRDDIQETQYF. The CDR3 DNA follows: TGCGCCAGCAGCCGGTGGTTGAGGGACGACATACAAGAGACCCAGTACTTC.

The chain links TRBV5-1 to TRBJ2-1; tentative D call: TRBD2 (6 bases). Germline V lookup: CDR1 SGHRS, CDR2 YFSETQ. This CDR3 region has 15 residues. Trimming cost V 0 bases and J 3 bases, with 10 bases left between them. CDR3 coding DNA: TGCGCCAGCAGCTTGGTCTACGGGAGCTACAATGAGCAGTTCTTC. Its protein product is CASSLVYGSYNEQFF.

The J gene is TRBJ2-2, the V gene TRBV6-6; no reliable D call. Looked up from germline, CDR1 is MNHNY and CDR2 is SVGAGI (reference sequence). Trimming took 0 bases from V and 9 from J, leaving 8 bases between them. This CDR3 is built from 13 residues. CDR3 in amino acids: CASSYSETRELFF. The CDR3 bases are TGTGCCAGCAGTTACTCTGAGACAAGGGAGCTGTTTTTT.

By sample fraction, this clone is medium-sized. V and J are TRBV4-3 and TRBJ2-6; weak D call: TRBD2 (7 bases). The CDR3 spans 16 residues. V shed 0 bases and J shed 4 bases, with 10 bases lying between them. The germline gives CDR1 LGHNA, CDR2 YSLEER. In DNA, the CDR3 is TGCGCCAGCAGCCAAGACGGGGGGCGAGGGGCCAACGTCCTGACTTTC. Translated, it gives CASSQDGGRGANVLTF.

As DNA, the CDR3 is TGTGCCTGGAGTGTCCTAGCGGGGGGCACAGATACGCAGTATTTT. Translating gives CAWSVLAGGTDTQYF. The chain uses TRBV30 and TRBJ2-3; TRBD2 agrees at 10 bases. The ends lost 0 bases at V and 1 base at J; junction bases unmatched: 1. Germline assignment: CDR1 GTSNPN and CDR2 SVGIG (reference sequence). There are 15 residues in the CDR3.

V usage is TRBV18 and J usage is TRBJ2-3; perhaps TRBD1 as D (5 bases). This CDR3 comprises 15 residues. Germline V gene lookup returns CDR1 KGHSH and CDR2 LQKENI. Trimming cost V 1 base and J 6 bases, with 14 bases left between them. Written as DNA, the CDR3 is TGTGCCAGCTCACCACGGGGCCCCCTGCCGGATACGCAGTATTTT. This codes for CASSPRGPLPDTQYF.

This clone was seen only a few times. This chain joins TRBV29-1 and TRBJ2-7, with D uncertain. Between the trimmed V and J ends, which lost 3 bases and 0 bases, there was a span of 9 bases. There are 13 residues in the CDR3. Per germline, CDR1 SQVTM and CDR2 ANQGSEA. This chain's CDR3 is CSVDGLSSYEQYF. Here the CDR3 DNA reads TGCAGCGTTGATGGGTTGAGCTCCTACGAGCAGTACTTC.

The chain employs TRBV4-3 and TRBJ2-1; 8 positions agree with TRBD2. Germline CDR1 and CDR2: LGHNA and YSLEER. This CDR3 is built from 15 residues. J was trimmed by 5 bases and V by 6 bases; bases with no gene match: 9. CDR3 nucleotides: TGCGCCAGCAGAAAAGCGGGAGAAGTAAACAATGAGCAGTTCTTC. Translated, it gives CASRKAGEVNNEQFF.

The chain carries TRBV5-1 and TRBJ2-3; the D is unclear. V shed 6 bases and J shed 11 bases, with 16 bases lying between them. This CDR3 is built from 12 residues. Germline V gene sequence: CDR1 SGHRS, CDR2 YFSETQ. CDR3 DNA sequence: TGCGCCAGCACCCCACCCTGGCGAGAGCAGTATTTT. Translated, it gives CASTPPWREQYF.